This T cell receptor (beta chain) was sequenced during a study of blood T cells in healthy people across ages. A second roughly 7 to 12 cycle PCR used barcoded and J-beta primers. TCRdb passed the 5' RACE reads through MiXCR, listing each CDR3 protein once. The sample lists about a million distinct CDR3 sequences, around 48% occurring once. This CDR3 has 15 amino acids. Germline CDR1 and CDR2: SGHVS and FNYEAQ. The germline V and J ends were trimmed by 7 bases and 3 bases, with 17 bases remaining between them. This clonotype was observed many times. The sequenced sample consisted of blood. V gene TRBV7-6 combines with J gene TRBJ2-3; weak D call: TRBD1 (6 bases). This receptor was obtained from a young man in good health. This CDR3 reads CASTPGRGMTDTQYF. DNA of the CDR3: TGTGCCAGCACCCCAGGTAGGGGGATGACAGATACGCAGTATTTT.